These 18 T cell receptor beta chains share one sample of origin, sequenced in a study of cytomegalovirus exposure and HLA in healthy donors. The PCR made use of 60 Vbeta and 13 Jbeta primers. The assay was immunoSEQ multiplex PCR, and TCRdb's table has in-frame clones only and misses some. The sample has about 170,000 clones; roughly 79% are singletons. The sample taken for sequencing was PBMCs. The receptor source for this set is a woman in her fifties or sixties in good health and CMV-seropositive.

This clone occurred a few times. J is TRBJ1-3 and V is TRBV6-6; the D is unclear. The CDR3 length is 15 residues. Deletions cut 0 bases from V and 4 bases from J, with 10 bases between. CDR1 is MNHNY and CDR2 is SVGAGI in the germline V gene (reference sequence). CDR3: CASSYSFAVGNTIYF. CDR3 DNA sequence: TGTGCCAGCAGTTACTCCTTCGCGGTCGGAAACACCATATATTTT.

This sequence joins TRBV29-1 and TRBJ1-1, with 11 bases aligning to TRBD1. The CDR3 is 13 amino acids. CDR1 SQVTM and CDR2 ANQGSEA come from the germline V gene. With V trimmed by 7 bases and J by 3 bases, 4 bases remained unmatched. CDR3 residues: CSGGQGDYTEAFF. The CDR3 DNA reads TGCAGCGGGGGACAGGGGGACTACACTGAAGCTTTCTTT.

V and J are TRBV28 and TRBJ2-7, with 12 bases matching TRBD2. The V segment lost 6 bases and the J segment 1 base; nucleotides outside the gene matches: 10. The CDR3 sequence is 17 residues long. CDR1 is MDHEN, CDR2 SYDVKM, per germline. The DNA for the CDR3 is TGTGCCAGCAGCCTCGGACTAGCGGGGCTCTTTTCCTACGAGCAGTACTTC. Translation: CASSLGLAGLFSYEQYF.

CDR3 nucleotide sequence: TGTGCCAGCTCACCCCGACTAGCTTATGACCGGTCGTCCTACGAGCAGTACTTC. It is translated as CASSPRLAYDRSSYEQYF. The chain joins TRBV18 to TRBJ2-7; 7 bases map to TRBD2. The CDR3 length is 18 residues. CDR1 is KGHSH, CDR2 LQKENI, per germline. The V gene end was trimmed by 3 bases and the J gene end by 1 base; junction bases not matched to a gene: 15.

CDR3 nucleotides: TGTGCCAGCCAGAAGGGACAGGGGGGCACTAATGAAAAACTGTTTTTT. It yields the protein CASQKGQGGTNEKLFF. J is TRBJ1-4 and V is TRBV7-9; 11 nucleotides align to TRBD1. The CDR3 length is 16 residues. V shed 8 bases and J 2 bases; nucleotides not matched to a gene: 7. Germline V lookup: CDR1 SEHNR, CDR2 FQNEAQ (reference sequence).

This sequence joins TRBV14 and TRBJ2-3; D might be TRBD1 (6 bases). Trimming took off 0 bases at V and 7 bases at J, with 20 bases between the two ends. The CDR3 sequence is 17 residues long. The germline V gene has CDR1 SGHDN and CDR2 FVKESK. CDR3 sequence reads: CASSQDLGRAGANTQYF. The CDR3 DNA follows: TGTGCCAGCAGCCAAGATTTGGGTCGTGCAGGGGCGAATACGCAGTATTTT.

This clone was seen a handful of times. This rearrangement joins TRBV18 to TRBJ2-3; a possible D gene is TRBD2 (5 bases). CDR1 is KGHSH and CDR2 is LQKENI in the germline V gene. Trimming took off 6 bases at V and 1 base at J, with 11 bases between the two ends. This CDR3 contains 14 residues. Here the CDR3 reads CASSPNSGTDTQYF. CDR3 DNA sequence: TGTGCCAGCTCTCCCAATAGCGGCACAGATACGCAGTATTTT.

V and J are TRBV4-1 and TRBJ1-2; 8 nucleotides agree with TRBD1. The length of the CDR3 is 15 residues. V dropped 0 bases and J dropped 4; count of bases not matched to a gene: 4. Germline V lookup: CDR1 MGHRA, CDR2 YSYEKL. CDR3 bases: TGCGCCAGCAGCCAAGACGGGACAGGTTCCTATGGCTACACCTTC. Protein sequence: CASSQDGTGSYGYTF.

The V gene is TRBV18, the J gene TRBJ1-4; D remains ambiguous. The CDR3 is made up of 14 amino acids. Trimming shortened V by 3 bases and J by 4 bases, and 9 bases separated the two germline ends. CDR1 is KGHSH, CDR2 LQKENI, per germline. The DNA of the CDR3 is TGTGCCAGCTCACCCCCTCGAGGTAATGAAAAACTGTTTTTT. This codes for CASSPPRGNEKLFF.

The V and J genes are TRBV2 and TRBJ2-3, with TRBD2 identical over 16 bases. The CDR3 length is 17 residues. The ends lost 7 bases at V and 8 bases at J; junction bases unmatched: 12. Germline V lookup: CDR1 SNHLY, CDR2 FYNNEI. The CDR3 here is CASKAGLAGGPAGTQYF. The CDR3 DNA reads as TGTGCCAGCAAGGCGGGACTAGCGGGAGGGCCGGCCGGTACGCAGTATTTT. Complete variable domain (other parts from reference TRBV2 and TRBJ2-3): EPEVTQTPSHQVTQMGQEVILRCVPISNHLYFYWYRQILGQKVEFLVSFYNNEISEKSEIFDDQFSVERPDGSNFTLKIRSTKLEDSAMYFCASKAGLAGGPAGTQYFGPGTRLTVL.

The chain recombines TRBV5-1 with TRBJ2-5; TRBD2 is a possible D gene (6 bases). The CDR3 has 17 amino acids. Germline CDR1 reads SGHRS; CDR2 reads YFSETQ. The germline V and J ends were trimmed by 4 bases and 1 base, with 20 bases remaining between them. CDR3 amino acids: CASSPHVGGDSQETQYF. The CDR3 region has the DNA TGCGCCAGCAGCCCCCACGTTGGAGGGGACTCCCAAGAGACCCAGTACTTC.

The count of this clone is one. The J gene is TRBJ2-7, the V gene TRBV29-1; TRBD1 might be the D (5 bases). Germline lookup yields CDR1 SQVTM and CDR2 ANQGSEA. This CDR3 is built from 13 residues. Trimming removed 6 bases at V and 5 bases at J, with 17 bases between. Here the CDR3 DNA reads TGCAGCGTCCGTGAAGGGGCTTACGACGAGCAGTACTTC. Translating it yields CSVREGAYDEQYF.

The CDR3 nucleotides read TGCGCCAGCAGTGCCCCCGGGACAGGCATCAACTATGGCTACACCTTC. Amino acid sequence: CASSAPGTGINYGYTF. The V gene is TRBV10-2, the J gene TRBJ1-2; 8 bases agree with TRBD1. The CDR3 length is 16 residues. After removal of 4 bases from V and 2 bases from J, the junction contained 9 bases not matched to a gene. Germline-derived CDR1 and CDR2 are WSHSY and SAAADI.

The chain has TRBV6-5 and TRBJ2-1; possible D gene TRBD2, 6 bases. This CDR3 region has 16 residues. Germline assignment: CDR1 MNHEY and CDR2 SVGAGI. The germline V and J ends were trimmed by 3 bases and 2 bases, with 14 bases remaining between them. The CDR3 here is CASSYRALAAYNEQFF. CDR3 nucleotides: TGTGCCAGCAGTTATCGCGCTTTAGCGGCCTACAATGAGCAGTTCTTC.

This clone was observed a handful of times. The chain recombines TRBV6-5 with TRBJ1-2; 7 bases fit TRBD1. CDR1 is MNHEY and CDR2 is SVGAGI in the germline V gene. The CDR3 sequence is 14 residues long. Losses at the gene ends were 6 bases for V and 2 bases for J; bases not matched to a gene: 6. CDR3 sequence reads: CASRNRGGNYGYTF. The CDR3 nucleotides read TGTGCCAGCAGGAACAGGGGAGGCAACTATGGCTACACCTTC.

The sample holds a few counts of this clone. J is TRBJ1-1 and V is TRBV9; 8 nucleotides align to TRBD1. The V segment lost 6 bases and the J segment 0 bases; nucleotides outside the gene matches: 4. The CDR3 covers 14 residues. Looked up from germline, CDR1 is SGDLS and CDR2 is YYNGEE. CDR3 sequence (DNA): TGTGCCAGCACCCAGACAGGGGTGAACACTGAAGCTTTCTTT. Its translation is CASTQTGVNTEAFF.

The chain has TRBV6-6 and TRBJ2-2, with 9 positions matching TRBD1. The CDR3 length is 15 residues. After removal of 5 bases from V and 7 bases from J, the junction contained 8 bases not matched to a gene. Germline CDR1 MNHNY, CDR2 SVGAGI (reference sequence). CDR3 bases: TGTGCCAGCAGTCCCACGACAGGGGGTCGCGGGGAGCTGTTTTTT. Encoded protein: CASSPTTGGRGELFF.

The CDR3 reads CASSGGQGAGGYTF. The CDR3 nucleotides are TGTGCCAGCAGCGGGGGACAGGGGGCGGGTGGCTACACCTTC. This chain uses TRBV5-4 with TRBJ1-2; 12 bases line up with TRBD1. Looked up from germline, CDR1 is SGHNT and CDR2 is YYREEE (reference sequence). This CDR3 region has 14 residues. V was clipped by 4 bases and J by 7 bases; unmatched bases: 5.